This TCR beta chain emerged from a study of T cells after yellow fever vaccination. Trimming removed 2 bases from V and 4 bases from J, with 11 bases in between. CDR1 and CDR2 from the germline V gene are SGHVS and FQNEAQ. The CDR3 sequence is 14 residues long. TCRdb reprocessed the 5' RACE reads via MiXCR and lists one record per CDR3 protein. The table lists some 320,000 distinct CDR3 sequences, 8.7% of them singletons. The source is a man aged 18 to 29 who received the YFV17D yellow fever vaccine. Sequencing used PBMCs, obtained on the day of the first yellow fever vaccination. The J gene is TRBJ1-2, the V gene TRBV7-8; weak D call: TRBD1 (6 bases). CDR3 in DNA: TGTGCCAGCAGCTTAAGCCGGACAGCCTATGGCTACACCTTC. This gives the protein CASSLSRTAYGYTF.